This TCR beta chain was identified during a study of blood T cell repertoires in COVID-19. Study at large: The analysed material was cDNA or gDNA that came from T cells, B-cell-depleted T cells, or PBMCs.

In the authors' methods: Reference gene primers were amplified, and this amplification served to estimate nucleated cell counts. Clones were read by immunoSEQ multiplex PCR, and TCRdb kept only the in-frame ones, dropping some. The V and J calls and clone size were taken over from that table, and D and trimming were inferred from the DNA. The sample holds some 190,000 clones; under 90% are singletons and the top ten take about 7%. With V trimmed by 5 bases and J by 9 bases, 11 bases remained unmatched. Germline assignment: CDR1 SEHNR and CDR2 FQNEAQ (reference sequence). This CDR3 is 15 amino acids long.

The chain combines TRBV7-9 with TRBJ2-1; 9 nucleotides line up with TRBD2. Sample: peripheral blood. This clonotype was obtained from a man in his sixties with acute or convalescent COVID-19. The CDR3 loop is CASSDPERGVAEQFF. The CDR3, as DNA: TGTGCCAGCAGCGACCCAGAGCGGGGGGTTGCTGAGCAGTTCTTC.